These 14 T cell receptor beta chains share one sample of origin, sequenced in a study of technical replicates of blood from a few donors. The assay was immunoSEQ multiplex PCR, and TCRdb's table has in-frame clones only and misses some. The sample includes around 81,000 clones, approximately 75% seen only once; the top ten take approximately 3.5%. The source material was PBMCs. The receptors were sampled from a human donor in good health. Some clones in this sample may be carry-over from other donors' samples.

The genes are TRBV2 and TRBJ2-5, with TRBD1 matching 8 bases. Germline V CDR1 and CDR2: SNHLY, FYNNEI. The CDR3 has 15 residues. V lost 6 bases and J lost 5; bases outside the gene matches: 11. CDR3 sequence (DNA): TGTGCCAGCAGGACCCGGGACAGGCCGGGGGAGACCCAGTACTTC. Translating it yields CASRTRDRPGETQYF.

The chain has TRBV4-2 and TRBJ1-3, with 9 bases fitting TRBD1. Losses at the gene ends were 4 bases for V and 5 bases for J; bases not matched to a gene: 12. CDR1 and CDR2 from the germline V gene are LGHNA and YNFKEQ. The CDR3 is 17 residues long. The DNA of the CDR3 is TGTGCCAGCAGCCTCTCCTTTTTGGGACAGGGAAGAAACACCATATATTTT. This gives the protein CASSLSFLGQGRNTIYF.

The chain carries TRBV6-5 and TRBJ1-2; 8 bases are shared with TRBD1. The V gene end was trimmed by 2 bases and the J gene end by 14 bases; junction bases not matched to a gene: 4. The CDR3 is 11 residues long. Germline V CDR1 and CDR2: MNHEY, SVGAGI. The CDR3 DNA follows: TGTGCCAGCAGTTACCCAGGGGGCAGGACCTTC. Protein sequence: CASSYPGGRTF.

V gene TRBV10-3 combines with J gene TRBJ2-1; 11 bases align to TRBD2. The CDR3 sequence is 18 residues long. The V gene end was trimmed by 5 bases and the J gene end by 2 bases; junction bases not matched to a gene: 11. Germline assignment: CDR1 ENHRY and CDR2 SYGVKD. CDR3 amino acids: CAISSETSGSGAYNEQFF. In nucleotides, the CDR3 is TGTGCCATCAGTTCCGAAACTAGCGGGAGTGGGGCCTACAATGAGCAGTTCTTC.

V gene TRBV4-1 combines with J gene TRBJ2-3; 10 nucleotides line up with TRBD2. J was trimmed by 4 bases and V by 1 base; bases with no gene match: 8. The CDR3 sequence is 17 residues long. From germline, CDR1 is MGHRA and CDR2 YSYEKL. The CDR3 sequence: CASSQGTSGGASDTQYF. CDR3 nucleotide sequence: TGCGCCAGCAGCCAAGGCACGAGCGGGGGGGCCTCAGATACGCAGTATTTT.

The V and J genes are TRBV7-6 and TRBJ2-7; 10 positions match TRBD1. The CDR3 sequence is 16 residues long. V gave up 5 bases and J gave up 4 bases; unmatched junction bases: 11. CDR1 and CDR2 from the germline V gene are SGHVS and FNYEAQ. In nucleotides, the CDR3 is TGTGCCAGCAGCCCAACCAGGGACAGGGGTTTATACGAGCAGTACTTC. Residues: CASSPTRDRGLYEQYF.

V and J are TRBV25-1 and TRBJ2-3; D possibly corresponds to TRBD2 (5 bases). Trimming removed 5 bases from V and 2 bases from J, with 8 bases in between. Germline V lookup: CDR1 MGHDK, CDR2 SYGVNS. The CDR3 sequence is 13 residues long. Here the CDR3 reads CASSQRNTDTQYF. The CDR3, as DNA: TGTGCCAGCAGTCAGCGGAACACAGATACGCAGTATTTT.

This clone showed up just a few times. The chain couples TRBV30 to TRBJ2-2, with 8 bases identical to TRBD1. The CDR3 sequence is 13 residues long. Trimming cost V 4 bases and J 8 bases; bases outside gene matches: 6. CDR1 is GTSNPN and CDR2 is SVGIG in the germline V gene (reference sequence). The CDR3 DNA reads TGTGCCTGGAAGGGGACAGGTTTGGGGGAGCTGTTTTTT. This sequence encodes CAWKGTGLGELFF.

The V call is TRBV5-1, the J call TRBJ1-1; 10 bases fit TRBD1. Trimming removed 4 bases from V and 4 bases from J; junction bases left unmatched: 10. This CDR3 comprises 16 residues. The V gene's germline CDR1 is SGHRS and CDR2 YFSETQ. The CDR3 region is CASSGGQGMGGTEAFF. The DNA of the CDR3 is TGCGCCAGCAGCGGGGGACAGGGGATGGGTGGCACTGAAGCTTTCTTT.

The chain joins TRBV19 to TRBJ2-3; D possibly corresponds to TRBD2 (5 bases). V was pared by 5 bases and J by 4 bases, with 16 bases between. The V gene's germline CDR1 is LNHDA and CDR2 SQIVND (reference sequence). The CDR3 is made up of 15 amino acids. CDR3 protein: CASSAAASMADTQYF. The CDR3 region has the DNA TGTGCCAGTAGTGCAGCGGCGAGTATGGCAGATACGCAGTATTTT.

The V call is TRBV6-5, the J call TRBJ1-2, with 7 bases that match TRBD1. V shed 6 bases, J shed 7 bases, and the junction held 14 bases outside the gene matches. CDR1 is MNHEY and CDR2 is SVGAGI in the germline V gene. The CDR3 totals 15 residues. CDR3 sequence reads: CASRRYRGSVGGYTF. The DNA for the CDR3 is TGTGCCAGCAGGCGGTACAGGGGATCGGTTGGTGGCTACACCTTC.

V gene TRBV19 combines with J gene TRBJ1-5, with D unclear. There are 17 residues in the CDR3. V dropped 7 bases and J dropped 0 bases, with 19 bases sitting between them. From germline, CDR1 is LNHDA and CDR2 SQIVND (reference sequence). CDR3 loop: CASNQPGAQYSNQPQHF. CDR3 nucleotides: TGTGCCAGTAATCAGCCGGGAGCTCAATATAGCAATCAGCCCCAGCATTTT.

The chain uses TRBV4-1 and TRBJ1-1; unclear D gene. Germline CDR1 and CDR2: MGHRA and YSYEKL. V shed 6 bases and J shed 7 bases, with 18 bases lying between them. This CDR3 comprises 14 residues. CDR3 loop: CASSHPRGRDEAFF. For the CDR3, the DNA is TGCGCCAGCAGTCATCCCCGGGGAAGAGATGAAGCTTTCTTT.

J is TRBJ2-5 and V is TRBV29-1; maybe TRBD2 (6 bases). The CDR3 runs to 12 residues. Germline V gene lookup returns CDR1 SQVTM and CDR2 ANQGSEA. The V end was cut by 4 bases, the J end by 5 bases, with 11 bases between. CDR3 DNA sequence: TGCAGCGTTGGGACGGGAGCGGAGACCCAGTACTTC. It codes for CSVGTGAETQYF.